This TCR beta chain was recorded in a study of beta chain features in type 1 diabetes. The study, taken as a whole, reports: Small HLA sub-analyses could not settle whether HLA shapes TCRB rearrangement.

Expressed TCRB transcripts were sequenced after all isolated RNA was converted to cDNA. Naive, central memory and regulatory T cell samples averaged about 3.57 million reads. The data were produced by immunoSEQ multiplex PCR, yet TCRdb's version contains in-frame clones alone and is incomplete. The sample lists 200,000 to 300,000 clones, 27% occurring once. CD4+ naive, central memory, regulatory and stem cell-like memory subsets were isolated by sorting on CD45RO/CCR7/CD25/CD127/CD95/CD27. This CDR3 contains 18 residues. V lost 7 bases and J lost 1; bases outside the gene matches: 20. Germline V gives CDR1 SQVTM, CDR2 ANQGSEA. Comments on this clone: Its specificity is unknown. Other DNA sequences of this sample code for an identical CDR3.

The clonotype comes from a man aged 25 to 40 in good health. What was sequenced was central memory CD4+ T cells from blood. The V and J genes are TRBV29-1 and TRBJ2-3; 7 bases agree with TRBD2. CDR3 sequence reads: CSAQVEGGPLWGTDTQYF. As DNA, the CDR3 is TGCAGCGCTCAAGTGGAGGGAGGGCCTTTGTGGGGCACAGATACGCAGTATTTT.